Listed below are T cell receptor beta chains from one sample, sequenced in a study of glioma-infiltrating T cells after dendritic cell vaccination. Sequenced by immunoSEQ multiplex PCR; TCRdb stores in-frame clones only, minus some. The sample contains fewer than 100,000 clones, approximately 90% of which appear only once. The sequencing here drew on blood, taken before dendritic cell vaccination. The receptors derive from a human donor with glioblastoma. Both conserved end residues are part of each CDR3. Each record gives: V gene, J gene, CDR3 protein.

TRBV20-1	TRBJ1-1	CSVEGAQAFF
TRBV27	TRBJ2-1	CASSGQGFYEQFF
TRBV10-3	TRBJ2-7	CAISESGDRYYEQYF
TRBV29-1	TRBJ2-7	CSVGETDWASYEQYF
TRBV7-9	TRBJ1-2	CASSLAGTDHSNYGYTF
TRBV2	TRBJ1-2	CASSEGLAGAAYGYTF
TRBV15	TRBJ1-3	CATSRDRQGAGNTIYF
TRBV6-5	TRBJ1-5	CASSYDATGQPQHF
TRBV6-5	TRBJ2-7	CASSWTSGNYEQYF
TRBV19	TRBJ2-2	CASSMARANTGELFF
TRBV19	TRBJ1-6	CASSITGGAHSPLHF
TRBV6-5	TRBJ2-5	CASRPPGRGETQYF
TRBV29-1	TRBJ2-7	CSVIGGEGGYYEQYF
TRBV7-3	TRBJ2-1	CASSSPGLATPDEQFF
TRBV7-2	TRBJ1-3	CASSLRRDTSGNTIYF
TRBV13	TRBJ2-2	CASSLSLKGARDLNTGELFF
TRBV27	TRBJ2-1	CASNPPSGAYNEQFF
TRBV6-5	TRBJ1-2	CASSQRTGGVGGYTF